This T cell receptor (beta chain) stems from a study of shared clonotypes between healthy human individuals. With 4 bases clipped from V and 5 bases from J, the junction kept 7 bases outside the gene matches. Germline V gene data show CDR1 as SGHRS and CDR2 as YFSETQ. The CDR3 length is 15 residues. TCRdb keeps only in-frame clones here, not all; method: immunoSEQ multiplex PCR. The sample records about 600,000 clones, less than 98% being singletons. The TCR originated in a woman aged 30 to 39 in good health. The rearrangement joins TRBV5-1 to TRBJ2-7, with 12 bases matching TRBD2. Sequencing was done on a sample of naive CD4+ T cells sorted from blood. As for subset: CD45RA+ positively selected. CDR3 nucleotides: TGCGCCAGCAGCCTAGGACTAGCGGGAACTCACGAGCAGTACTTC. Its protein is CASSLGLAGTHEQYF.